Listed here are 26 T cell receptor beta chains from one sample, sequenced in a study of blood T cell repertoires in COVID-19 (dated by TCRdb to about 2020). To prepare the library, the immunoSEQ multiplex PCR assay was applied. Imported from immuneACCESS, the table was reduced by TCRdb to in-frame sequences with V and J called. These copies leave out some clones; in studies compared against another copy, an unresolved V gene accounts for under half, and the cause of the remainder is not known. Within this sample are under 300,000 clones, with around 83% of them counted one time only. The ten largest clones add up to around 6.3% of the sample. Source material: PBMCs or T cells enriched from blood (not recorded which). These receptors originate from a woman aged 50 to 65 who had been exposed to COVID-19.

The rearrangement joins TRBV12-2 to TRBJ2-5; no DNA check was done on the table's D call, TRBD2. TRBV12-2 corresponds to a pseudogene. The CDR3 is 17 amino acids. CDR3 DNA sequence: TGTGCAAGTCGCTTACAGGTGAAGCGGGTGCGGGAGGAGACCCAGTACTTC. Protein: CASRLQVKRVREETQYF.

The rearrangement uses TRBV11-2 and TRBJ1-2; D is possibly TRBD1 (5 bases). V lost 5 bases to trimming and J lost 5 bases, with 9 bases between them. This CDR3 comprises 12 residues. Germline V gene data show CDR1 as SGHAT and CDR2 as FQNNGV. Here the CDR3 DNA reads TGTGCCAGCAGCGCGGCAGGGTATGGCTACACCTTC. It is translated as CASSAAGYGYTF.

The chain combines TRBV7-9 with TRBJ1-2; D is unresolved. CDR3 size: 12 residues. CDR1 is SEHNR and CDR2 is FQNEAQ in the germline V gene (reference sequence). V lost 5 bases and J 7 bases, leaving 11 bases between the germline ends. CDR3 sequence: CASSPPLSGYTF. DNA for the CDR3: TGTGCCAGCAGCCCCCCCCTGAGTGGCTACACCTTC.

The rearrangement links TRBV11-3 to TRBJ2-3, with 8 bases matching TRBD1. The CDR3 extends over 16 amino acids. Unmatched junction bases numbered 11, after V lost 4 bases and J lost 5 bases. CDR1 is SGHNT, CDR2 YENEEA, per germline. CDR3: CASSSNRGTGGDTQYF. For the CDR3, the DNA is TGTGCCAGCAGCTCCAACCGAGGGACAGGAGGAGATACGCAGTATTTT.

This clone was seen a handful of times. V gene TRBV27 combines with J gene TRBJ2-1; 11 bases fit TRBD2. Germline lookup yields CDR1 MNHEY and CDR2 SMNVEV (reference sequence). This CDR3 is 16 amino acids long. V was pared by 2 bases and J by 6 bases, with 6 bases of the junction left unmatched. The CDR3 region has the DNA TGTGCCAGCAGTTTAGGTCGGCTAGCGGGGGGCAATGAGCAGTTCTTC. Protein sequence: CASSLGRLAGGNEQFF.

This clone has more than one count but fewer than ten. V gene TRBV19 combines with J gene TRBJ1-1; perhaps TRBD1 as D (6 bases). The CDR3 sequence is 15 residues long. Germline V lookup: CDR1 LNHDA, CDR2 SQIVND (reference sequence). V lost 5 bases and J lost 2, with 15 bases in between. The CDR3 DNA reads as TGTGCCAGTAGTTCCCCGGACAGACCCAACACTGAAGCTTTCTTT. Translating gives CASSSPDRPNTEAFF. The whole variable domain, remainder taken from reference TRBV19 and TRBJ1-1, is DGGITQSPKYLFRKEGQNVTLSCEQNLNHDAMYWYRQDPGQGLRLIYYSQIVNDFQKGDIAEGYSVSREKKESFPLTVTSAQKNPTAFYLCASSSPDRPNTEAFFGQGTRLTVV.

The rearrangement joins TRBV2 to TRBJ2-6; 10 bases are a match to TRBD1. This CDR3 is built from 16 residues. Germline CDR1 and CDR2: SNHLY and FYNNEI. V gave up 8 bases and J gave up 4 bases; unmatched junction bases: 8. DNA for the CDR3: TGTGCCAGCCGACAGGGGGCGCAGGCCGGGGCCAACGTCCTGACTTTC. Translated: CASRQGAQAGANVLTF.

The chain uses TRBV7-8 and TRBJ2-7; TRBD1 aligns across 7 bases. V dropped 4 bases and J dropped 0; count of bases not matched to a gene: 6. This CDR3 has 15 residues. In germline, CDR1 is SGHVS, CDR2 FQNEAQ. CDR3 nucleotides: TGTGCCAGCAGCTCCCGGGACAGAGTCTCCTACGAGCAGTACTTC. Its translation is CASSSRDRVSYEQYF.

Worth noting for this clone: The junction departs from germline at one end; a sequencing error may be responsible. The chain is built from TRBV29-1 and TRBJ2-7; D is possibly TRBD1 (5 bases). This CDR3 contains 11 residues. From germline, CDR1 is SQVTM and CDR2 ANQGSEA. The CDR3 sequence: CSVEEVAGPHF. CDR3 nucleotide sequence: TGCAGCGTTGAAGAAGTTGCAGGGCCTCATTTC.

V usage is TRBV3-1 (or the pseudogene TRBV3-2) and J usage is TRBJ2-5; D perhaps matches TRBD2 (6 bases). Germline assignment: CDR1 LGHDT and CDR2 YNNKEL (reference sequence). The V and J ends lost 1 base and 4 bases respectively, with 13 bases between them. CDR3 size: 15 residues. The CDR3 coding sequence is TGTGCCAGCAGCCAAGGAGTAGGAGGGCGAGAGACCCAGTACTTC. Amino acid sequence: CASSQGVGGRETQYF.

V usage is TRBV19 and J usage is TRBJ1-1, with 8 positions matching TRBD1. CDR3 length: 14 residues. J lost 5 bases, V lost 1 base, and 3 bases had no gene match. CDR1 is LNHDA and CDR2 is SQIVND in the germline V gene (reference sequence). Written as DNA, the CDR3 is TGTGCCAGTAGTATAGTCCGGACAGGGACTGAAGCTTTCTTT. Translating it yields CASSIVRTGTEAFF.

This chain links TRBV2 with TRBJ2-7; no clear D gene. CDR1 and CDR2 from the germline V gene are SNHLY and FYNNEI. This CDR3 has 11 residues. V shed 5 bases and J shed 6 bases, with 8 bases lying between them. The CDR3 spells CASSLSGEQYF. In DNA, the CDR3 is TGTGCCAGCAGTCTGAGTGGCGAGCAGTACTTC.

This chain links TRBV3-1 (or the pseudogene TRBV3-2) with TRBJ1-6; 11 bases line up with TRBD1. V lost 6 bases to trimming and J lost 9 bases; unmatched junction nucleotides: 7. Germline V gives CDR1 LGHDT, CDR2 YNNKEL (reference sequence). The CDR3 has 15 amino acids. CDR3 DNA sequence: TGTGCCAGCAGACTAGGACAGGGGGCATCTTCACCCCTCCACTTT. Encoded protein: CASRLGQGASSPLHF.

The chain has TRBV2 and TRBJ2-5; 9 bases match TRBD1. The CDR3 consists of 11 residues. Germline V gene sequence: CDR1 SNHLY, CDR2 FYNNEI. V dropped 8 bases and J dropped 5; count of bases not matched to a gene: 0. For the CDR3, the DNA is TGTGCCAGCGGACAGGGGGAGACCCAGTACTTC. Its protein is CASGQGETQYF.

The DNA of the CDR3 is TGTGCCAGCATGGAGGGAAACTATGGCTACACCTTC. As protein: CASMEGNYGYTF. The rearrangement links TRBV28 to TRBJ1-2, with D hard to call. CDR1 MDHEN and CDR2 SYDVKM come from the germline V gene. Deletions cut 7 bases from V and 2 bases from J, with 8 bases between. This CDR3 is built from 12 residues.

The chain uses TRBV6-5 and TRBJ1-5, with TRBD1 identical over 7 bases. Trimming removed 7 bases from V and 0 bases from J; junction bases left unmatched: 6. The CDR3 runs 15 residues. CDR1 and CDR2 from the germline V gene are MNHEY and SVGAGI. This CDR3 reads CASIFGTDSNQPQHF. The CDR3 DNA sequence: TGTGCCAGCATTTTCGGGACAGATAGCAATCAGCCCCAGCATTTT.

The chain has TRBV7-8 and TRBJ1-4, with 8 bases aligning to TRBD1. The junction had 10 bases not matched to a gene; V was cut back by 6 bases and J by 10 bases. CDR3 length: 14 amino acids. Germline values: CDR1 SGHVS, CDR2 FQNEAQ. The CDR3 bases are TGTGCCAGCAGTCTCTCAGGGGGCGCGGGAAAACTGTTTTTT. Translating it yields CASSLSGGAGKLFF.

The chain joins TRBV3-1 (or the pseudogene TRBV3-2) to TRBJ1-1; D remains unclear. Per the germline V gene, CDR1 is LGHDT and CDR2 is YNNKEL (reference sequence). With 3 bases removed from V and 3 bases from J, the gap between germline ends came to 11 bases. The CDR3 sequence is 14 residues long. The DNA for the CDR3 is TGTGCCAGCAGCCACATGGGGAGGGACACTGAAGCTTTCTTT. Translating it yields CASSHMGRDTEAFF.

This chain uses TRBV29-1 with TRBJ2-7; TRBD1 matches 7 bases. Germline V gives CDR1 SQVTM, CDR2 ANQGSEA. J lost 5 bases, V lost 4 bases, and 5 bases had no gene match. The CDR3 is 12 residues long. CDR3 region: CSVVQGIHEQYF. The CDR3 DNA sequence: TGCAGCGTTGTACAGGGGATCCACGAGCAGTACTTC.

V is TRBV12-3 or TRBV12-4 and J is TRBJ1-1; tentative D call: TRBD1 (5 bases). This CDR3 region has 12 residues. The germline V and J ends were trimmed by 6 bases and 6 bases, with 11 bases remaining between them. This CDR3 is CASSRDRPEAFF. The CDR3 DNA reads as TGTGCCAGCAGCCGAGACAGACCTGAAGCTTTCTTT.

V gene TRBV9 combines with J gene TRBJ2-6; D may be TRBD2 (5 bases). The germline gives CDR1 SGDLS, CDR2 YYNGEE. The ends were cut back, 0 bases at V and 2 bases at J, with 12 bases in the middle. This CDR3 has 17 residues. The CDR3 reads CASSVGGLFAGANVLTF. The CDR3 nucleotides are TGTGCCAGCAGCGTAGGAGGACTCTTCGCTGGGGCCAACGTCCTGACTTTC. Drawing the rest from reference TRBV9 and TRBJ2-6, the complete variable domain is DSGVTQTPKHLITATGQRVTLRCSPRSGDLSVYWYQQSLDQGLQFLIQYYNGEERAKGNILERFSAQQFPDLHSELNLSSLELGDSALYFCASSVGGLFAGANVLTFGAGSRLTVL.

CDR3 nucleotide sequence: TGTGCCAGCAGCTTGAATGGGCAGGGGGCCCTCGAGCAGTACTTC. It encodes CASSLNGQGALEQYF. The chain joins TRBV5-4 to TRBJ2-7; 8 bases line up with TRBD1. Germline V gene lookup returns CDR1 SGHNT and CDR2 YYREEE (reference sequence). V was clipped by 1 base and J by 6 bases; unmatched bases: 9. The CDR3 length is 15 residues.

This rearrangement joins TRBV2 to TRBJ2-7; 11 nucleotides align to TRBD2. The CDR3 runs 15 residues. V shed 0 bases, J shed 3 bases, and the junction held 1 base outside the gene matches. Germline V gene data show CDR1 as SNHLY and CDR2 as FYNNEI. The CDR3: CASSEALAGGYEQYF. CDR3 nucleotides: TGTGCCAGCAGTGAAGCGCTAGCGGGGGGCTACGAGCAGTACTTC.

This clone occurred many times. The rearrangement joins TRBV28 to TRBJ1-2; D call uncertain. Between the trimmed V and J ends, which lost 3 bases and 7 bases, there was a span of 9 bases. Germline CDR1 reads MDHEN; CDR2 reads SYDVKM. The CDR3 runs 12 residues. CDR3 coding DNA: TGTGCCAGCAGTTTTGGGCTTGGTGGCTACACCTTC. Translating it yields CASSFGLGGYTF.

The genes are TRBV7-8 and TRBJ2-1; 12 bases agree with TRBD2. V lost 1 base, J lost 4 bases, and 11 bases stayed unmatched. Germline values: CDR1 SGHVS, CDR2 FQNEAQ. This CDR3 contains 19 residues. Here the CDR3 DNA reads TGTGCCAGCAGCTTAGAACTAGCGGGGGGAGGCGGGGAGTACAATGAGCAGTTCTTC. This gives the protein CASSLELAGGGGEYNEQFF. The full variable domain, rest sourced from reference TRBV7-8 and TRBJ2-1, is GAGVSQSPRYKVAKRGQDVALRCDPISGHVSLFWYQQALGQGPEFLTYFQNEAQLDKSGLPSDRFFAERPEGSVSTLKIQRTQQEDSAVYLCASSLELAGGGGEYNEQFFGPGTRLTVL.

The CDR3 DNA reads TGCGCCAGCAGCTTGGGAGGGACTAGCGGGGCTAGCTCCTACAATGAGCAGTTCTTC. Its translation: CASSLGGTSGASSYNEQFF. V gene TRBV5-1 combines with J gene TRBJ2-1, with TRBD2 matching over 13 bases. CDR1 SGHRS and CDR2 YFSETQ come from the germline V gene. This CDR3 comprises 19 residues. Trimming took 0 bases from V and 0 from J; bases not matched to a gene: 6.